Listed here are 19 T cell receptor beta chains from one sample, sequenced in a study of blood T cell repertoires in COVID-19. Measured with immunoSEQ multiplex PCR; TCRdb has only the in-frame clones, and not every one. The sample holds around 160,000 clones, about 86% seen once. The source material was peripheral blood. All receptors come from a man aged 55 to 70 with acute or convalescent COVID-19.

V usage is TRBV19 and J usage is TRBJ2-4; possibly TRBD1 for D (5 bases). This CDR3 is built from 14 residues. Germline V gene data show CDR1 as LNHDA and CDR2 as SQIVND (reference sequence). Trimming took off 7 bases at V and 1 base at J, with 11 bases between the two ends. The CDR3 sequence is CASKSTDAKNIQYF. The CDR3, as DNA: TGTGCCAGTAAGTCGACAGACGCCAAAAACATTCAGTACTTC.

The chain is built from TRBV27 and TRBJ2-7; TRBD2 agrees at 11 bases. CDR3 length: 17 amino acids. Trimming removed 2 bases from V and 3 bases from J; junction bases left unmatched: 9. From germline, CDR1 is MNHEY and CDR2 SMNVEV (reference sequence). CDR3 coding DNA: TGTGCCAGCAGTTTAGGCTCTGCTAGCGGGGGGATCTACGAGCAGTACTTC. This encodes CASSLGSASGGIYEQYF.

The chain joins TRBV13 to TRBJ1-1; D may be TRBD1 (5 bases). The CDR3 is 12 residues long. Germline CDR1 PRHDT, CDR2 FYEKMQ (reference sequence). Trimming cost V 5 bases and J 4 bases, with 8 bases left between them. CDR3 loop: CASSRGGTEAFF. CDR3 DNA sequence: TGTGCCAGCAGCAGGGGAGGCACTGAAGCTTTCTTT.

The chain carries TRBV18 and TRBJ1-6; the match to TRBD1 covers 8 bases. The germline V gene has CDR1 KGHSH and CDR2 LQKENI. Trimming took 3 bases from V and 4 from J; bases not matched to a gene: 5. This CDR3 has 16 amino acids. The CDR3 reads CASSPFGTGYNSPLHF. In DNA, the CDR3 is TGTGCCAGCTCACCTTTCGGGACAGGATATAATTCACCCCTCCACTTT.

V gene TRBV2 combines with J gene TRBJ1-6; D not certain. The CDR3 loop spans 15 amino acids. V lost 7 bases to trimming and J lost 9 bases, with 19 bases between them. Germline V gene data show CDR1 as SNHLY and CDR2 as FYNNEI. The CDR3 spells CASNRFLLRSSPLHF. The CDR3 nucleotides read TGTGCCAGCAACCGTTTCCTTCTCCGGAGTTCACCCCTCCACTTT.

CDR3 sequence (DNA): TGCGCCAGCAGCCAGGCCGGGGGATCAAACGGCTACACCTTC. This translates into CASSQAGGSNGYTF. The chain is built from TRBV4-1 and TRBJ1-2; maybe TRBD1 (5 bases). Germline CDR1 is MGHRA and CDR2 is YSYEKL. V was trimmed by 3 bases and J by 8 bases, leaving 16 bases between them. The CDR3 sequence is 14 residues long.

The chain carries TRBV24-1 and TRBJ2-7, with 12 positions matching TRBD1. The germline V gene has CDR1 KGHDR and CDR2 SFDVKD. CDR3 length: 14 residues. After removal of 7 bases from V and 5 bases from J, the junction contained 5 bases not matched to a gene. CDR3 sequence (DNA): TGTGCCACCAGACCGGGACAGGGGGCCGACGAGCAGTACTTC. It specifies CATRPGQGADEQYF.

The gene calls are TRBV28 and TRBJ2-3; D is unclear. The CDR3 extends over 16 amino acids. Trimming took off 7 bases at V and 0 bases at J, with 17 bases between the two ends. CDR1 and CDR2 (germline): MDHEN, SYDVKM. The DNA for the CDR3 is TGTGCCAGCAACCTCCGCGTTATCGCTAGCACAGATACGCAGTATTTT. The encoded protein is CASNLRVIASTDTQYF. Filled out from reference TRBV28 and TRBJ2-3, the complete variable domain reads DVKVTQSSRYLVKRTGEKVFLECVQDMDHENMFWYRQDPGLGLRLIYFSYDVKMKEKGDIPEGYSVSREKKERFSLILESASTNQTSMYLCASNLRVIASTDTQYFGPGTRLTVL.

The chain employs TRBV5-1 and TRBJ1-2, with D unclear. This CDR3 is 13 amino acids long. Germline values: CDR1 SGHRS, CDR2 YFSETQ. Trimming cost V 4 bases and J 0 bases, with 7 bases left between them. The CDR3 loop reads CASSVTPNYGYTF. In nucleotides, the CDR3 is TGCGCCAGCAGCGTCACACCTAACTATGGCTACACCTTC.

This chain links TRBV21-1 with TRBJ1-2. TRBV21-1 is a pseudogene segment. The CDR3 spans 15 residues. For the CDR3, the DNA is TGTGCCAGCAGCAAAGTTGAGCCCGCCATATATGGCTACACCTTC. Encoded protein: CASSKVEPAIYGYTF.

This chain links TRBV18 with TRBJ1-1; no firm D call. Germline CDR1 KGHSH, CDR2 LQKENI. V lost 3 bases to trimming and J lost 0 bases, with 11 bases between them. The CDR3 covers 15 residues. CDR3 DNA sequence: TGTGCCAGCTCACCCCAGAACCTGATGAACACTGAAGCTTTCTTT. This encodes CASSPQNLMNTEAFF.

The chain couples TRBV21-1 to TRBJ2-3; the DNA was not used to check the table's D call, TRBD2. TRBV21-1 is reported as a pseudogene. The CDR3 covers 17 residues. The CDR3 bases are TGTGCCAGCAGCATAGGGGAGGGGGGGTACGGCACAGATACGCAGTATTTT. It translates to CASSIGEGGYGTDTQYF.

The rearrangement links TRBV6-2 or TRBV6-3 to TRBJ1-2, with D tentatively TRBD1 (6 bases). The length of the CDR3 is 13 residues. Per germline, CDR1 MNHEY and CDR2 SVGEGT. V lost 5 bases to trimming and J lost 8 bases, with 15 bases between them. CDR3 region: CASSPRAGDGYTF. CDR3 nucleotides: TGTGCCAGCAGTCCACGCGCAGGGGACGGCTACACCTTC.

The gene calls are TRBV28 and TRBJ1-2; D is possibly TRBD1 (5 bases). From germline, CDR1 is MDHEN and CDR2 SYDVKM. Trimming stripped 3 bases from V and 1 base from J, with 24 bases between. There are 19 residues in the CDR3. This chain's CDR3 is CASSFGTGNGLVFNYGYTF. Written as DNA, the CDR3 is TGTGCCAGCAGTTTTGGGACTGGGAACGGACTAGTGTTTAACTATGGCTACACCTTC.

This chain joins TRBV19 and TRBJ2-7; 7 nucleotides agree with TRBD1. After removal of 4 bases from V and 1 base from J, the junction contained 4 bases not matched to a gene. This CDR3 spans 14 amino acids. Germline lookup yields CDR1 LNHDA and CDR2 SQIVND (reference sequence). CDR3 amino acids: CASSRTGSSYEQYF. The DNA of the CDR3 is TGTGCCAGTAGTAGGACAGGATCATCCTACGAGCAGTACTTC.

V gene TRBV19 combines with J gene TRBJ1-3; D is ambiguous. Germline V lookup: CDR1 LNHDA, CDR2 SQIVND (reference sequence). CDR3 length: 15 amino acids. V lost 1 base to trimming and J lost 0 bases, with 7 bases between them. The CDR3 sequence is CASSIGGSSGNTIYF. CDR3 DNA: TGTGCCAGTAGTATAGGAGGGAGCTCTGGAAACACCATATATTTT.

V and J are TRBV29-1 and TRBJ1-1; D remains ambiguous. CDR3 size: 15 residues. Trimming took off 3 bases at V and 1 base at J, with 15 bases between the two ends. Germline CDR1 SQVTM, CDR2 ANQGSEA. CDR3: CSVERAATPNTEAFF. The CDR3, as DNA: TGCAGCGTTGAGAGGGCAGCGACCCCGAACACTGAAGCTTTCTTT.

The chain has TRBV27 and TRBJ1-4; D is perhaps TRBD1 (5 bases). The CDR3 is 15 amino acids. From germline, CDR1 is MNHEY and CDR2 SMNVEV (reference sequence). V gave up 4 bases and J gave up 8 bases, with 17 bases separating them. The CDR3 spells CASSSREGLGEKLFF. CDR3 DNA: TGTGCCAGCAGTTCTAGGGAGGGGCTTGGCGAAAAACTGTTTTTT. Complete variable domain (other parts from reference TRBV27 and TRBJ1-4): EAQVTQNPRYLITVTGKKLTVTCSQNMNHEYMSWYRQDPGLGLRQIYYSMNVEVTDKGDVPEGYKVSRKEKRNFPLILESPSPNQTSLYFCASSSREGLGEKLFFGSGTQLSVL.

The V and J genes are TRBV6-5 and TRBJ2-7; the D gene is possibly TRBD2 (6 bases). There are 15 residues in the CDR3. In germline, CDR1 is MNHEY, CDR2 SVGAGI. The ends were cut back, 3 bases at V and 5 bases at J, with 17 bases in the middle. The CDR3 here is CASSYVSGSFNEQYF. CDR3 sequence (DNA): TGTGCCAGCAGTTATGTAAGCGGGTCCTTCAACGAGCAGTACTTC.